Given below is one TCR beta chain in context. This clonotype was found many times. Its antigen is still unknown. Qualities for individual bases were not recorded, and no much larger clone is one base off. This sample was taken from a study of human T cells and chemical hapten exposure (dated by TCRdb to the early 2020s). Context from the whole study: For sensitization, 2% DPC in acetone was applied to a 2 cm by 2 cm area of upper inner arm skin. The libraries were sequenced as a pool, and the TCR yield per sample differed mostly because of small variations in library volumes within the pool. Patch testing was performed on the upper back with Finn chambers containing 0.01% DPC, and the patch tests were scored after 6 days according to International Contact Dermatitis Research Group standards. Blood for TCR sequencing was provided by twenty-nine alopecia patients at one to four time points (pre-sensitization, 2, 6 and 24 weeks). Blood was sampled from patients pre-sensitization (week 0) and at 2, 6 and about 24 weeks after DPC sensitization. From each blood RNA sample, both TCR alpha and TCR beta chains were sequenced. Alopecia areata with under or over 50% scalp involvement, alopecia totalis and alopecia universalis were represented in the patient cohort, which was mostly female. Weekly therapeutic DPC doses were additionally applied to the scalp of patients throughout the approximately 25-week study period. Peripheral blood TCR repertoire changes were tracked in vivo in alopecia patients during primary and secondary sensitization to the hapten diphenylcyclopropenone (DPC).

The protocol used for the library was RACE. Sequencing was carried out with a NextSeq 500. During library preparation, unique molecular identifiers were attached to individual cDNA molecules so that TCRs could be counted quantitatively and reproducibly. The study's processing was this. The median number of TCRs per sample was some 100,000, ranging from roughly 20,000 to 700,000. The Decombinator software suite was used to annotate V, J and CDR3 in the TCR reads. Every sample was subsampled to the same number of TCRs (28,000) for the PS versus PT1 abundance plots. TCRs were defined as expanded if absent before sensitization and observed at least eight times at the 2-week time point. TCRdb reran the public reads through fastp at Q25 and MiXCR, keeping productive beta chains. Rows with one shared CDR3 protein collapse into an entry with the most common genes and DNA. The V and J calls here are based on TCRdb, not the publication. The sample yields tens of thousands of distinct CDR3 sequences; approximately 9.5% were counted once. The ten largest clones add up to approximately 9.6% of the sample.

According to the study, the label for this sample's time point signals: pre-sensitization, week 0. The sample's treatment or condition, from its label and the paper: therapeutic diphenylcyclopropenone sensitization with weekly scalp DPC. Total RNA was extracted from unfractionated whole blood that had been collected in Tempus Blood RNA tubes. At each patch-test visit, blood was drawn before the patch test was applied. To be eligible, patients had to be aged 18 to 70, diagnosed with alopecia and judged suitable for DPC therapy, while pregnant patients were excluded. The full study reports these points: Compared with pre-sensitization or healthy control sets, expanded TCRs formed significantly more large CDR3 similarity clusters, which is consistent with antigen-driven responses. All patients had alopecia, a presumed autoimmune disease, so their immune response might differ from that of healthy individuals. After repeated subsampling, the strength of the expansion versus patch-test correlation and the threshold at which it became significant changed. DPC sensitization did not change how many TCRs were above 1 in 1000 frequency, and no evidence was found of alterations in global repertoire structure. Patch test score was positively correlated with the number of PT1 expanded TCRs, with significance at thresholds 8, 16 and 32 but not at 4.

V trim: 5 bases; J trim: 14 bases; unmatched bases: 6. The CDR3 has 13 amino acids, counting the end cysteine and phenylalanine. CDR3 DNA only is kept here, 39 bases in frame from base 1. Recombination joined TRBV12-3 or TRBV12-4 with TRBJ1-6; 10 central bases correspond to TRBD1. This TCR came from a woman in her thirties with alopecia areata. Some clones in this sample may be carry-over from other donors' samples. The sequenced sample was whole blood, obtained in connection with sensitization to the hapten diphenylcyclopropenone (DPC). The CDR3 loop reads CASSGTGAHTLHF. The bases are TGTGCCAGCAGTGGGACAGGGGCCCACACCCTCCACTTT.